Following are 9 T cell receptor beta chains from one sample sequenced in a study of cytomegalovirus exposure and HLA in healthy donors. The PCR was carried out with 60 Vbeta primers and 13 Jbeta primers. Assay used: immunoSEQ multiplex PCR; TCRdb lists only in-frame clones, some missing. The ten most abundant clones cover under 1.3% of a sample with roughly 43,000 clones. The specimen was PBMCs. The receptors come from a woman aged 40 to 55 in good health and CMV-seronegative.

The gene calls are TRBV29-1 and TRBJ1-1, with 7 nucleotides matching TRBD1. Trimming removed 5 bases from V and 4 bases from J; junction bases left unmatched: 1. The germline CDR1 and CDR2 sequences are SQVTM and ANQGSEA. The CDR3 consists of 11 residues. Here the CDR3 DNA reads TGCAGCGTTTACAGGGGCACTGAAGCTTTCTTT. Its translation: CSVYRGTEAFF.

The chain combines TRBV2 with TRBJ1-5; D is ambiguous. With 5 bases removed from V and 5 bases from J, the gap between germline ends came to 10 bases. In germline, CDR1 is SNHLY, CDR2 FYNNEI. The CDR3 spans 13 residues. CDR3 loop: CASSTDLDQPQHF. In DNA, the CDR3 is TGTGCCAGCAGTACAGACCTCGATCAGCCCCAGCATTTT.

V and J are TRBV7-3 and TRBJ1-1; a weak D match, TRBD1 (5 bases). The V end was cut by 3 bases, the J end by 0 bases, with 8 bases between. This CDR3 has 14 residues. CDR1 and CDR2 from the germline V gene are SGHTA and FQGTGA. CDR3: CASSFAGVNTEAFF. Here the CDR3 DNA reads TGTGCCAGCAGCTTTGCGGGGGTGAACACTGAAGCTTTCTTT.

The gene calls are TRBV19 and TRBJ1-5, with a tentative D call TRBD1 (6 bases). In germline, CDR1 is LNHDA, CDR2 SQIVND (reference sequence). V lost 5 bases, J lost 0 bases, and 14 bases lay in between. This CDR3 contains 16 residues. In DNA, the CDR3 is TGTGCCAGTAGTGATAGACAGGTCATTAGCAATCAGCCCCAGCATTTT. Translated: CASSDRQVISNQPQHF. Complete variable domain (other parts from reference TRBV19 and TRBJ1-5): DGGITQSPKYLFRKEGQNVTLSCEQNLNHDAMYWYRQDPGQGLRLIYYSQIVNDFQKGDIAEGYSVSREKKESFPLTVTSAQKNPTAFYLCASSDRQVISNQPQHFGDGTRLSIL.

The chain recombines TRBV5-1 with TRBJ1-3, with TRBD1 matching 10 bases. The CDR3 totals 16 residues. The V and J ends lost 4 bases and 2 bases, in that order; junction bases with no gene match: 6. In germline, CDR1 is SGHRS, CDR2 YFSETQ. This CDR3 is CASSLMGTGAGNTIYF. CDR3 nucleotides: TGCGCCAGCAGCCTTATGGGGACAGGGGCTGGAAACACCATATATTTT. The whole variable domain, remainder taken from reference TRBV5-1 and TRBJ1-3, is KAGVTQTPRYLIKTRGQQVTLSCSPISGHRSVSWYQQTPGQGLQFLFEYFSETQRNKGNFPGRFSGRQFSNSRSEMNVSTLELGDSALYLCASSLMGTGAGNTIYFGEGSWLTVV.

The CDR3 nucleotides are TGTGCCAGCAGTAGAATAGGGGCGGATACGCAGTATTTT. Protein: CASSRIGADTQYF. This chain connects TRBV2 to TRBJ2-3, with a weak D call TRBD1 (5 bases). Looked up from germline, CDR1 is SNHLY and CDR2 is FYNNEI. This CDR3 is 13 amino acids long. V was shortened by 5 bases and J by 6 bases, with 12 bases between the two germline ends. The full variable domain, in which reference TRBV2 and TRBJ2-3 provide the parts outside the CDR3, is EPEVTQTPSHQVTQMGQEVILRCVPISNHLYFYWYRQILGQKVEFLVSFYNNEISEKSEIFDDQFSVERPDGSNFTLKIRSTKLEDSAMYFCASSRIGADTQYFGPGTRLTVL.

The chain is built from TRBV5-1 and TRBJ2-1; possible D gene TRBD2, 5 bases. V shed 0 bases and J shed 8 bases, with 9 bases lying between them. CDR3 size: 13 residues. Germline CDR1 is SGHRS and CDR2 is YFSETQ. CDR3 amino acids: CASSLELADEQFF. CDR3 bases: TGCGCCAGCAGCTTGGAGCTAGCCGATGAGCAGTTCTTC.

This rearrangement joins TRBV7-3 to TRBJ2-1; possibly TRBD2 for D (5 bases). The V end lost 5 bases, the J end lost 5 bases, and 16 bases lay between the germline ends. Germline V gene lookup returns CDR1 SGHTA and CDR2 FQGTGA. This CDR3 comprises 15 residues. CDR3 sequence reads: CASSRPAVGDNEQFF. The CDR3 DNA is TGTGCCAGCAGCCGACCTGCGGTCGGGGACAATGAGCAGTTCTTC.

The chain joins TRBV2 to TRBJ2-7, with D possibly TRBD1 on 6 matching bases. This CDR3 spans 14 amino acids. The germline CDR1 and CDR2 sequences are SNHLY and FYNNEI. V shed 3 bases and J shed 2 bases, with 11 bases lying between them. The CDR3 DNA sequence: TGTGCCAGCAGTGATCCTAGGGGGACCTACGAGCAGTACTTC. As protein: CASSDPRGTYEQYF.